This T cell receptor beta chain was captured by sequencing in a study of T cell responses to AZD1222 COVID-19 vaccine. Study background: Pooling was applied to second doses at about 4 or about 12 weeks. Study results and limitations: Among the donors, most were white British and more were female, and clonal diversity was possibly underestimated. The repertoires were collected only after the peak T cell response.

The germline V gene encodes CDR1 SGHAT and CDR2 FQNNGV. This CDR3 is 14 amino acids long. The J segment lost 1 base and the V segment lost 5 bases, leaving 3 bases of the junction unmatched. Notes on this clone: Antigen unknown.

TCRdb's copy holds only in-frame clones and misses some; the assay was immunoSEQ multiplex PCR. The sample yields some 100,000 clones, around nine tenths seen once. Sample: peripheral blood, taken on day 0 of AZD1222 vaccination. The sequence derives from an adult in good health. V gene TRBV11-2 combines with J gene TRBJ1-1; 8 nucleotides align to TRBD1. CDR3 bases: TGTGCCAGCAGCCCCGGGACAGGGAACACTGAAGCTTTCTTT. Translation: CASSPGTGNTEAFF.